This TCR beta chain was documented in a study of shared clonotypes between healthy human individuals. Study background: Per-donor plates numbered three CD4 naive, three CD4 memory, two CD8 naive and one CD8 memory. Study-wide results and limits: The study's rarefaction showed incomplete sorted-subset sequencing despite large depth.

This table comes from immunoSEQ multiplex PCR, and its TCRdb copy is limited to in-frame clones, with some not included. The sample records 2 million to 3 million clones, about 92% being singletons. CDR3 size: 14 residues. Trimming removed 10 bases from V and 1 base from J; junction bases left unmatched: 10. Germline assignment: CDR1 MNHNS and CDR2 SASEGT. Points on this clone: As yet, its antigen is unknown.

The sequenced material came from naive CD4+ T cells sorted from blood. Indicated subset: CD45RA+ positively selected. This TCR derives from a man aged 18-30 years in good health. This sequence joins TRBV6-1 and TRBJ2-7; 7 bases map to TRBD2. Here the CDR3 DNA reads TGTGCCACGGGCGTCAGCGGGGTGTCCTACGAGCAGTACTTC. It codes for CATGVSGVSYEQYF.